Shown below are 10 T cell receptor beta chains from a single sample sequenced in a study of cytomegalovirus exposure and HLA in healthy donors. PCR primers comprised 60 Vbeta and 13 Jbeta primers. Profiled with immunoSEQ multiplex PCR; TCRdb holds only in-frame clones, not every one. The table records 150,000 to 200,000 clones, 75% of them present only once. Specimen: PBMCs. The receptors shown here come from a man between 18 and 35 years old in good health and CMV-seropositive.

This chain joins TRBV5-6 and TRBJ2-2; 8 bases line up with TRBD1. This CDR3 is 17 amino acids long. J lost 7 bases, V lost 1 base, and 12 bases had no gene match. Germline V gene data show CDR1 as SGHDT and CDR2 as YYEEEE. DNA of the CDR3: TGTGCCAGCAGCTTGTGGGGTGCAGGGGGCATTTTCGGGGAGCTGTTTTTT. It translates to CASSLWGAGGIFGELFF.

This clone was seen a handful of times. This chain uses TRBV5-6 with TRBJ1-2, with D hard to call. Trimming stripped 0 bases from V and 7 bases from J, with 10 bases between. The CDR3 spans 13 residues. Germline loops: CDR1 SGHDT, CDR2 YYEEEE. The CDR3 region has the DNA TGTGCCAGCAGCTTGGGGAGGGAAACTGGCTACACCTTC. It specifies CASSLGRETGYTF.

The chain is built from TRBV19 and TRBJ2-5, with 9 bases matching TRBD2. The CDR3 is made up of 15 amino acids. J was trimmed by 2 bases and V by 4 bases; bases with no gene match: 5. Germline-derived CDR1 and CDR2 are LNHDA and SQIVND (reference sequence). The CDR3 reads CASSTRLAAQETQYF. Written as DNA, the CDR3 is TGTGCCAGTAGTACCAGACTAGCGGCTCAAGAGACCCAGTACTTC.

CDR3: CASSFGTSGSGGELFF. The DNA of the CDR3 is TGCGCCAGCAGCTTTGGGACTAGCGGTTCAGGCGGGGAGCTGTTTTTT. The chain employs TRBV5-1 and TRBJ2-2; 11 nucleotides agree with TRBD2. Looked up from germline, CDR1 is SGHRS and CDR2 is YFSETQ. Trimming removed 2 bases from V and 7 bases from J; junction bases left unmatched: 7. The length of the CDR3 is 16 residues.

Ten or more counts support this clone. The chain joins TRBV11-2 to TRBJ2-1; 7 nucleotides agree with TRBD2. The CDR3 sequence is 13 residues long. The V gene end was trimmed by 8 bases and the J gene end by 8 bases; junction bases not matched to a gene: 9. From germline, CDR1 is SGHAT and CDR2 FQNNGV. CDR3 coding DNA: TGTGCCAGCCTGGCTAGCGGAAATGATGAGCAGTTCTTC. Translation gives CASLASGNDEQFF.

The chain carries TRBV4-1 and TRBJ1-1; D uncertain. V was cut by 4 bases and J by 2 bases, with 14 bases left in between. CDR3 length: 15 residues. Germline V gives CDR1 MGHRA, CDR2 YSYEKL. CDR3 nucleotide sequence: TGCGCCAGCAGCCCCCCCAGTGGGCGCAACACTGAAGCTTTCTTT. Its translation: CASSPPSGRNTEAFF.

The V and J genes are TRBV9 and TRBJ2-6, with a tentative D call TRBD1 (5 bases). With 0 bases removed from V and 0 bases from J, the gap between germline ends came to 19 bases. The CDR3 runs 20 residues. The V gene's germline CDR1 is SGDLS and CDR2 YYNGEE. The CDR3 spells CASSVGPTGLVDSGANVLTF. DNA of the CDR3: TGTGCCAGCAGCGTAGGCCCCACAGGTCTAGTAGACTCTGGGGCCAACGTCCTGACTTTC.

The rearrangement uses TRBV6-5 and TRBJ2-7, with TRBD1 identical over 9 bases. CDR1 is MNHEY and CDR2 is SVGAGI in the germline V gene. The CDR3 totals 13 residues. Trimming at V came to 6 bases and at J to 2 bases, leaving 2 bases not matched to a gene. DNA for the CDR3: TGTGCCAGCAGGCGACAGGGGGCCTACGAGCAGTACTTC. Translated, it gives CASRRQGAYEQYF.

This chain joins TRBV6-1 and TRBJ1-5; perhaps TRBD1 as D (6 bases). V was trimmed by 4 bases and J by 0 bases, leaving 16 bases between them. The germline CDR1 and CDR2 sequences are MNHNS and SASEGT. The CDR3 loop spans 17 amino acids. CDR3 region: CASSVLDSRYSNQPQHF. CDR3 bases: TGTGCCAGCAGTGTTCTGGACAGTAGATATAGCAATCAGCCCCAGCATTTT.

This clone was recorded once. The chain recombines TRBV5-1 with TRBJ2-4, with 10 nucleotides matching TRBD2. Germline V gives CDR1 SGHRS, CDR2 YFSETQ. The CDR3 has 17 amino acids. V shed 4 bases and J 6 bases; nucleotides not matched to a gene: 13. The CDR3 region has the DNA TGCGCCAGCAGCCTAGGGACTAGCGAGTGGAGAAGAAACATTCAGTACTTC. It specifies CASSLGTSEWRRNIQYF.